This TCR beta chain comes out of a study of OX40 agonist ivuxolimab in advanced cancers. The CDR3 extends over 17 amino acids. In germline, CDR1 is SGHNT, CDR2 YENEEA. After removal of 5 bases from V and 2 bases from J, the junction contained 5 bases not matched to a gene. Assay: immunoSEQ multiplex PCR; the TCRdb copy retains only in-frame clones and omits some. The sample includes roughly 79,000 clones, approximately 80% seen only once; the top ten take 0.5% to 0.65%. V is TRBV11-3 and J is TRBJ2-6; TRBD2 matches 11 bases. Sample: CD4+ or CD8+ T cells sorted from blood, taken in a trial of the OX40 agonist ivuxolimab. The receptor comes from an adult with an advanced solid tumor such as melanoma, head and neck, liver or kidney cancer. CDR3 protein: CASSISGRATGANVLTF. DNA for the CDR3: TGTGCCAGCAGCATTAGCGGGAGGGCCACTGGGGCCAACGTCCTGACTTTC.